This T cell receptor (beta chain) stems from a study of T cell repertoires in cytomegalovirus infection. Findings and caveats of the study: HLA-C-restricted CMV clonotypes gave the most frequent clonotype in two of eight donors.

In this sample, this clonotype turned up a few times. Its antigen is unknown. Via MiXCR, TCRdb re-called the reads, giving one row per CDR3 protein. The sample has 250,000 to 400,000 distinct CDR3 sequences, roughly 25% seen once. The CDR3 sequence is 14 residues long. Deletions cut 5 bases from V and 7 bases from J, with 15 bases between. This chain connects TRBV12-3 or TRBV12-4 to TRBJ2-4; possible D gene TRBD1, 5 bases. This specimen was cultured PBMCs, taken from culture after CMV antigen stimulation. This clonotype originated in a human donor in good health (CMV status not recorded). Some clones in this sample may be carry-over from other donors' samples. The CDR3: CASSKSRQLNIQYF. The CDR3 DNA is TGTGCCAGCAGTAAGAGTAGACAGCTCAACATTCAGTACTTC.